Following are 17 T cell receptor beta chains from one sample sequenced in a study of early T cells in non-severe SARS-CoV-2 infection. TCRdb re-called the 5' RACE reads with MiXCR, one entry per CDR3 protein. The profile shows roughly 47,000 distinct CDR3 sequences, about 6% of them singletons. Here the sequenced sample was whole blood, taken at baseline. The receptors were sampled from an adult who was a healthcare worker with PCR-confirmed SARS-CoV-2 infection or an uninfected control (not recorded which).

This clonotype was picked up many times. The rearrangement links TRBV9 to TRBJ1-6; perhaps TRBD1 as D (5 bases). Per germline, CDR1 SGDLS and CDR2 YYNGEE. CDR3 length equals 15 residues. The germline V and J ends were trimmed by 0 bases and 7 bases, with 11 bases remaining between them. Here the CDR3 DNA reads TGTGCCAGCAGCGTAGTCGACAGAGGGAATTCACCCCTCCACTTT. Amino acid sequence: CASSVVDRGNSPLHF.

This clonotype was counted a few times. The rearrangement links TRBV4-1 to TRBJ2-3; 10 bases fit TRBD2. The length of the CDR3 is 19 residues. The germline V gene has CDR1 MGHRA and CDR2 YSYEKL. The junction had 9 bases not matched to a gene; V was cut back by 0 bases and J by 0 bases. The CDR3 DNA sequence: TGCGCCAGCAGCCAAGATGACACTAGCGGGGCTTCTAGCACAGATACGCAGTATTTT. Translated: CASSQDDTSGASSTDTQYF.

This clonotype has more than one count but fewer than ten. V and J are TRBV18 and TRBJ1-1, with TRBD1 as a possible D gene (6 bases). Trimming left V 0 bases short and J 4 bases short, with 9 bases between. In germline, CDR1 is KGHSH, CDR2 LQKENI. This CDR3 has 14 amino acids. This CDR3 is CASSPPSGATEAFF. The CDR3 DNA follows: TGTGCCAGCTCACCACCATCAGGGGCCACTGAAGCTTTCTTT.

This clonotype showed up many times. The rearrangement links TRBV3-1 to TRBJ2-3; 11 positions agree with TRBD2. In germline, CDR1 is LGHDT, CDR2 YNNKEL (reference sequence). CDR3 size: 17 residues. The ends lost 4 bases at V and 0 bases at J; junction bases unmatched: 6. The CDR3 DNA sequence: TGTGCCAGCAGCCGGCTAGCGGGGGGCCCTAGCACAGATACGCAGTATTTT. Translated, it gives CASSRLAGGPSTDTQYF.

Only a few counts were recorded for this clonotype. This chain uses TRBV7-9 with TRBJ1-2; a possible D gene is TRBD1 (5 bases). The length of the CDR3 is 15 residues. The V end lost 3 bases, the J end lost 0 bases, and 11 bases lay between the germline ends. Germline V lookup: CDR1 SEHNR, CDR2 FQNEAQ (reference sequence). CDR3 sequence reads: CASSLTDTANYGYTF. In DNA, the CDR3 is TGTGCCAGCAGCTTGACGGACACAGCTAACTATGGCTACACCTTC.

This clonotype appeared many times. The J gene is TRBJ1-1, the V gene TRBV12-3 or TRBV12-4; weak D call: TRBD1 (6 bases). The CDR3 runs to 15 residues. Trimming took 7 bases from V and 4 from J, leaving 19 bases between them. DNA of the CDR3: TGTGCCAGCACCCCACCGGAGGGGGGGATCACTGAAGCTTTCTTT. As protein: CASTPPEGGITEAFF.

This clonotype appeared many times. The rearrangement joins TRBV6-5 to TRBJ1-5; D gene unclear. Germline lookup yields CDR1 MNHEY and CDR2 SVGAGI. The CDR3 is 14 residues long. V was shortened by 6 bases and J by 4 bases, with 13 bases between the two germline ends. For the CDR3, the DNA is TGTGCCAGCAGCCGTTCGCCCCAAAATCAGCCCCAGCATTTT. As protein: CASSRSPQNQPQHF.

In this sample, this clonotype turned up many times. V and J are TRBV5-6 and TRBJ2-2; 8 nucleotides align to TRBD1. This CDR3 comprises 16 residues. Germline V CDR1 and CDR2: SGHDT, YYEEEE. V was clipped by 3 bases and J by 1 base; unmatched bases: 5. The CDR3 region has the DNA TGTGCCAGCAGCTCCCCAGGGGGCCTGAACACCGGGGAGCTGTTTTTT. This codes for CASSSPGGLNTGELFF.

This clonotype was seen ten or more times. The DNA for the CDR3 is TGTGCCAGCAGCCAACGAGGACTAGCGGGGGCCGGCACCGGGGAGCTGTTTTTT. Its protein product is CASSQRGLAGAGTGELFF. The chain links TRBV7-9 to TRBJ2-2; TRBD2 matches at 13 bases. CDR1 SEHNR and CDR2 FQNEAQ come from the germline V gene (reference sequence). Trimming removed 5 bases from V and 4 bases from J; junction bases left unmatched: 10. There are 18 residues in the CDR3.

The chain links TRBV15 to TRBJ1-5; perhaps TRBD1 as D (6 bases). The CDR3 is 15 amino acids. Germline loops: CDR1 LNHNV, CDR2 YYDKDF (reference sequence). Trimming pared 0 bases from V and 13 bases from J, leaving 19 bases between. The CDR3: CATSRDASGASTQHF. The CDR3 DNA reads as TGTGCCACCAGCAGAGATGCGTCAGGGGCCTCCACACAGCATTTT.

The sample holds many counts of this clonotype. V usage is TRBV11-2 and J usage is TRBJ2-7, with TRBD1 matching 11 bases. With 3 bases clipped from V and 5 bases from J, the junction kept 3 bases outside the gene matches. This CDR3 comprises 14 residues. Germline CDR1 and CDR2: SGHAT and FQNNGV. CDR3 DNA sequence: TGTGCCAGCAGCTTCGGACAGGGGGCGGACGAGCAGTACTTC. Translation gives CASSFGQGADEQYF. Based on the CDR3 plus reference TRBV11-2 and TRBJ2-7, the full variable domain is EAGVAQSPRYKIIEKRQSVAFWCNPISGHATLYWYQQILGQGPKLLIQFQNNGVVDDSQLPKDRFSAERLKGVDSTLKIQPAKLEDSAVYLCASSFGQGADEQYFGPGTRLTVT.

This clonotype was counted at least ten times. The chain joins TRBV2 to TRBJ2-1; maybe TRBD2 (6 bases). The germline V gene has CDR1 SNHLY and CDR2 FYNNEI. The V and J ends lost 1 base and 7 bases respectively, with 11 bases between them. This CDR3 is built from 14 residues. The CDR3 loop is CASSEGAGRNEQFF. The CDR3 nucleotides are TGTGCCAGCAGTGAAGGAGCAGGGAGGAATGAGCAGTTCTTC.

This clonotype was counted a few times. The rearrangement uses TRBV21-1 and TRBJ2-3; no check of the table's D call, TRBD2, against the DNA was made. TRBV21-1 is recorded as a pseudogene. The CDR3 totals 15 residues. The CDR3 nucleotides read TGTGCCAGCAGCAAATTGCAGCGGGGGTTCGATACGCAGTATTTT. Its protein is CASSKLQRGFDTQYF.

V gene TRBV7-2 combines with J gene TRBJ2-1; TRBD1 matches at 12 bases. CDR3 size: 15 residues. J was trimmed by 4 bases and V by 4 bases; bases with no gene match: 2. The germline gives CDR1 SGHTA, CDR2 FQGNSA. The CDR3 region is CASSWGQGAYNEQFF. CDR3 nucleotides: TGTGCCAGCAGCTGGGGACAGGGGGCATACAATGAGCAGTTCTTC.

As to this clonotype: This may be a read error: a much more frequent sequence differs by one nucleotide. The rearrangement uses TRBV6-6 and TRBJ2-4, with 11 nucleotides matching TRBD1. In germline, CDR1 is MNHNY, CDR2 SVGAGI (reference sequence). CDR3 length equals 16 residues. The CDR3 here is CASSDGQGAAKNFQYF. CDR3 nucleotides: TGTGCCAGCAGTGACGGACAGGGGGCGGCCAAAAACTTTCAGTACTTC.

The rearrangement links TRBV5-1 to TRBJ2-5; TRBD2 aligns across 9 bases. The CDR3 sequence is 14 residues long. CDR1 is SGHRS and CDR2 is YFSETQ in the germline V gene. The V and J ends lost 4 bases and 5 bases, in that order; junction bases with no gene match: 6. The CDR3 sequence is CASSPGLAGETQYF. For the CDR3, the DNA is TGCGCCAGCAGCCCGGGACTAGCTGGGGAGACCCAGTACTTC.

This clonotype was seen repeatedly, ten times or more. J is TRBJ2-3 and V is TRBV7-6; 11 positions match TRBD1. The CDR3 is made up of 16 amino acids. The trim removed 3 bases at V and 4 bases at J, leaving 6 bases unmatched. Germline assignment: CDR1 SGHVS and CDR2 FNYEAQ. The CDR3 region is CASSLRPGQGADTQYF. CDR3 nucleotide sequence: TGTGCCAGCAGCTTGAGGCCGGGACAGGGGGCAGATACGCAGTATTTT.